The next 8 T cell receptor beta chains were all read from a single sample in a study of cytomegalovirus exposure and HLA in healthy donors. Researchers ran the PCR with 60 Vbeta and 13 Jbeta primers. Measured with immunoSEQ multiplex PCR; TCRdb has only the in-frame clones, and not every one. The sample includes about 160,000 clones, 65% to 80% of them seen just once. The sequenced sample was PBMCs. These receptors came from a man between 18 and 29 years old in good health and CMV-seropositive.

The rearrangement links TRBV5-3 to TRBJ1-4; 11 positions agree with TRBD1. TRBV5-3 is placed among ORFs of uncertain function. The CDR3 extends over 14 amino acids. V trimming: 3 bases; J trimming: 5 bases; junction bases outside the gene matches: 0. The CDR3 protein is CARSWDRGNEKLFF. The CDR3 DNA sequence: TGTGCCAGAAGCTGGGACAGGGGGAATGAAAAACTGTTTTTT.

This chain connects TRBV7-2 to TRBJ1-1, with 9 nucleotides matching TRBD1. The CDR3 covers 13 residues. J gave up 11 bases and V 2 bases, and 6 bases lay outside the gene matches. CDR1 and CDR2 from the germline V gene are SGHTA and FQGNSA. The CDR3 protein is CASSLRDREGAFF. CDR3 sequence (DNA): TGTGCCAGCAGCTTAAGGGACAGGGAAGGGGCTTTCTTT.

The chain has TRBV19 and TRBJ2-3; D is undetermined. Germline V gene data show CDR1 as LNHDA and CDR2 as SQIVND (reference sequence). The V end lost 3 bases, the J end lost 2 bases, and 9 bases lay between the germline ends. The CDR3 consists of 14 residues. CDR3: CASSISRLTDTQYF. CDR3 bases: TGTGCCAGTAGTATTTCGCGACTCACAGATACGCAGTATTTT.

J is TRBJ2-2 and V is TRBV4-1, with unresolved D. Deletions cut 0 bases from V and 0 bases from J, with 17 bases between. The CDR3 has 19 residues. CDR1 and CDR2 from the germline V gene are MGHRA and YSYEKL. The CDR3 DNA reads as TGCGCCAGCAGCCAAGATCGCTCCCGCTACTTATCGAACACCGGGGAGCTGTTTTTT. It specifies CASSQDRSRYLSNTGELFF.

This chain connects TRBV7-9 to TRBJ1-4; tentative D call: TRBD1 (5 bases). The length of the CDR3 is 15 residues. Per the germline V gene, CDR1 is SEHNR and CDR2 is FQNEAQ (reference sequence). Trimming cost V 2 bases and J 5 bases, with 12 bases left between them. The CDR3 coding sequence is TGTGCCAGCAGCTTATCCAGGGTGGGCAATGAAAAACTGTTTTTT. Translated, it gives CASSLSRVGNEKLFF.

J is TRBJ2-1 and V is TRBV6-1; TRBD1 might be the D (5 bases). Germline V gives CDR1 MNHNS, CDR2 SASEGT. V lost 4 bases, J lost 10 bases, and 20 bases lay in between. The CDR3 loop spans 15 amino acids. CDR3 loop: CASSGNPSGPGEQFF. For the CDR3, the DNA is TGTGCCAGCAGTGGAAACCCATCTGGCCCAGGGGAGCAGTTCTTC.

This clone was recorded once. The chain combines TRBV5-6 with TRBJ2-5; 11 bases line up with TRBD1. The CDR3 loop spans 15 amino acids. Losses at the gene ends were 5 bases for V and 5 bases for J; bases not matched to a gene: 8. Germline assignment: CDR1 SGHDT and CDR2 YYEEEE. The CDR3 sequence is CASSSRDRGWETQYF. CDR3 bases: TGTGCCAGCAGTTCCCGGGACAGGGGGTGGGAGACCCAGTACTTC.

The chain is built from TRBV6-1 and TRBJ2-1, with D possibly matching TRBD1 (6 bases). Deletions cut 4 bases from V and 3 bases from J, with 13 bases between. The germline V gene has CDR1 MNHNS and CDR2 SASEGT. The CDR3 consists of 15 residues. The CDR3 DNA reads as TGTGCCAGCAGTGCCGGACAGCGCCGCTACAATGAGCAGTTCTTC. Translating it yields CASSAGQRRYNEQFF.